These T cell receptor beta chains were read from a single sample in a study of OX40 agonist ivuxolimab in advanced cancers. The assay was immunoSEQ multiplex PCR, and TCRdb's table has in-frame clones only and misses some. The sample lists 85,000 to 95,000 clones, roughly nine tenths occurring once. The starting material was CD4+ or CD8+ T cells sorted from blood, obtained in a trial of the OX40 agonist ivuxolimab. The receptors were gathered from an adult with an advanced solid tumor such as melanoma, head and neck, liver or kidney cancer. The CDR3 runs from the conserved cysteine through the conserved F or W. A D gene is named only where the DNA matches it firmly. The size entry is marked missing in some rows and otherwise reads once, few, many or a size class.

j_call | clone_size | d_call | v_call | cdr3_nt | cdr3_aa
TRBJ2-5 | - | - | TRBV19 | TGTGCCAGTAGTATAACGGCGGCTCAGGGGACCCAGTACTTC | CASSITAAQGTQYF
TRBJ2-7 | - | - | TRBV19 | TGTGCCAGTAGTAGCATGTGGAGTTCCTACGAGCAGTACTTC | CASSSMWSSYEQYF
TRBJ1-5 | - | - | TRBV15 | TGTGCCACCAGCAGAGATCCCGTCGGGCAGCCCCAGCATTTT | CATSRDPVGQPQHF
TRBJ1-1 | - | - | TRBV10-2 | TGCGCCAGCAGGCCAGGTGATGATATAAACACTGAAGCTTTCTTT | CASRPGDDINTEAFF
TRBJ1-1 | - | - | TRBV7-2 | TGTGCCAGCAGCTTAGGGGCCACTAATGTAGAAGCTTTCTTT | CASSLGATNVEAFF
TRBJ2-3 | - | TRBD2 | TRBV6-5 | TGTGCCAGCAGTTACTCGACTAGCGGAAACACAGATACGCAGTATTTT | CASSYSTSGNTDTQYF
TRBJ2-1 | - | TRBD2 | TRBV11-2 | TGTGCCAGCAGCAAGAGACTAGCGGGGGGGCGCAATGAGCAGTTCTTC | CASSKRLAGGRNEQFF
TRBJ1-1 | - | - | TRBV6-6 | TGTGCCAGCAGTTACTCAGCGGGAGAAGCTTTCTTT | CASSYSAGEAFF
TRBJ2-3 | - | TRBD1 | TRBV5-6 | TGTGCCAGCAGCTCCTATTCCTGGACAGGGGGCGAAGATACGCAGTATTTT | CASSSYSWTGGEDTQYF
TRBJ2-5 | - | TRBD2 | TRBV28 | TGTGCCAGCAGTTTTGTTCGACTAGCGGGAGAGCAAGAGACCCAGTACTTC | CASSFVRLAGEQETQYF
TRBJ2-5 | - | - | TRBV7-2 | TGTGCCAGCAGCCCCTGGGGGGGCAGAGAGACCCAGTACTTC | CASSPWGGRETQYF
TRBJ2-7 | - | - | TRBV5-6 | TGTGCCAGCAGCCCTAGGGCGGGTCTTAGCTACGAGCAGTACTTC | CASSPRAGLSYEQYF
TRBJ2-5 | - | TRBD2 | TRBV27 | TGTGCCAGCAGTTTTGGGGGGGGGTACCAAGAGACCCAGTACTTC | CASSFGGGYQETQYF
TRBJ1-5 | - | - | TRBV4-3 | TGCGCCAGCAGCCCAGGAGGGGGGGTCAATCAGCCCCAGCATTTT | CASSPGGGVNQPQHF
TRBJ2-1 | once | - | TRBV11-1 | TGTGCCAGCAGCTTATCCACGGACAATGAGCAGTTCTTC | CASSLSTDNEQFF
TRBJ1-5 | once | - | TRBV9 | TGTGCCAGCAATTATTGGCGGGGTTACGGGAGCAATCAGCCCCAGCATTTT | CASNYWRGYGSNQPQHF
TRBJ2-1 | few | TRBD2 | TRBV4-2 | TGTGCCAGCAGCCAAGGAGCGGGGGGGGCCAATGAGCAGTTCTTC | CASSQGAGGANEQFF
TRBJ2-7 | - | TRBD2 | TRBV7-2 | TGTGCCAGCAGCTACGGGACTAGCGTGTCGGTGCAGTACTTC | CASSYGTSVSVQYF
TRBJ1-5 | - | - | TRBV19 | TGTGCCAGTAGTATAGATCGCAAGGGCCTCCAGCATTTT | CASSIDRKGLQHF
TRBJ2-7 | - | - | TRBV28 | TGTGCCAGCACCTGGGGAAGTGTGGACTTAGAGCAGTACTTC | CASTWGSVDLEQYF
TRBJ2-7 | - | TRBD1 | TRBV23-1 | TGCGCCAGCAGCCGACCCCCCGGGACAGGACCCTACGAGCAGTACTTC | CASSRPPGTGPYEQYF
TRBJ2-5 | - | - | TRBV6-1 | TGTGCCAGCAGTGAAGGGTCCTTCGGGGAGACCCAGTACTTC | CASSEGSFGETQYF
TRBJ1-4 | - | TRBD1 | TRBV19 | TGTGCCAGTAAGACCGGGACAGGGTCTAATGAAAAACTGTTTTTT | CASKTGTGSNEKLFF
TRBJ1-6 | - | - | TRBV4-1 | TGCGCCAGCAGCCTTCGATGGGGGCAGGAATACTCCTATAATTCACCCCTCCACTTT | CASSLRWGQEYSYNSPLHF
TRBJ1-4 | once | - | TRBV7-2 | TGTGCCAGCAATACACGGAATGAAAAACTGTTTTTT | CASNTRNEKLFF
TRBJ2-2 | - | TRBD1 | TRBV9 | TGTGCCAGCAGCGTCGGACAGGGGAGTTCCACCGGGACCGGGGAGCTGTTTTTT | CASSVGQGSSTGTGELFF
TRBJ2-3 | - | - | TRBV30 | TGTGCCTGGGCCGGGACGGTGTTCCGAATGTTGCAGTATTTT | CAWAGTVFRMLQYF
TRBJ1-1 | - | TRBD1 | TRBV10-3 | TGTGCCTCCGCGGACAGGGTGGAGGCTTTCTTT | CASADRVEAFF
TRBJ2-7 | - | - | TRBV9 | TGTGCCAGCAGCGTGGGCGGGCAGGGCGGTTACGAGCAGTACTTC | CASSVGGQGGYEQYF
TRBJ2-7 | - | - | TRBV19 | TGTGCCACCCTCGGACCATGGGGGGAGCAGTACTTC | CATLGPWGEQYF
TRBJ1-1 | - | - | TRBV10-3 | TGTGCCATCAACCCGACAGGAGGGCACACTGAAGCTTTCTTT | CAINPTGGHTEAFF
TRBJ2-5 | - | - | TRBV7-7 | TGTGCTAGCAGCCAGGGTCATCTGGAGACCCAGTACTTC | CASSQGHLETQYF
TRBJ1-2 | - | - | TRBV28 | TGTGCCAGCAGTTCGGGGCCGTTGAACTATGGCTACACCTTC | CASSSGPLNYGYTF
TRBJ2-1 | - | - | TRBV9 | TGTGCCAGCAGCGTAGCTTTTTACAATGAGCAGTTCTTC | CASSVAFYNEQFF
TRBJ2-7 | - | TRBD2 | TRBV14 | TGTGCCAGCAGCTCCGGCGGACTAGCGGGAGGGCTCTCCTACGAGCAGTACTTC | CASSSGGLAGGLSYEQYF
TRBJ2-3 | few | - | TRBV6-1 | TGTGCCAGCAATCGACTAACCACAGATACGCAGTATTTT | CASNRLTTDTQYF
TRBJ2-5 | - | - | TRBV27 | TGTGCCAGCAGTTTATACCCACAAGAGACCCAGTACTTC | CASSLYPQETQYF
TRBJ2-1 | - | - | TRBV7-2 | TGTGCCAGCAGCTTTTCAGGCCAGGGCTCCTACAATGAGCAGTTCTTC | CASSFSGQGSYNEQFF
TRBJ1-3 | - | - | TRBV30 | TGTGCCTGGAGTAGGGAGGGAAACACCATATATTTT | CAWSREGNTIYF
TRBJ1-2 | - | - | TRBV7-2 | TGTGCCAGCAGCCCTCGGCAGAACTATGGCTACACCTTC | CASSPRQNYGYTF
TRBJ2-2 | few | TRBD1 | TRBV11-2 | TGTGCCAGCAGCTACCGACAGGGAAGGACCGGGGAGCTGTTTTTT | CASSYRQGRTGELFF
TRBJ1-4 | - | - | TRBV28 | TGTGCCAGCAGTTTGGACCCCGGTTGGGAAAAACTGTTTTTT | CASSLDPGWEKLFF
TRBJ1-2 | - | - | TRBV7-9 | TGTGCCAGCAGCATGGGGCCCGCTAACTATGGCTACACCTTC | CASSMGPANYGYTF
TRBJ1-5 | few | - | TRBV5-6 | TGTGCCAGCAGCTTGGGGCAGAGCAATCAGCCCCAGCATTTT | CASSLGQSNQPQHF
TRBJ2-7 | - | TRBD2 | TRBV28 | TGTGCCAGCACTTTTAGCGGGAGCCCCGAGCAGTACTTC | CASTFSGSPEQYF
TRBJ1-5 | - | - | TRBV19 | TGTGCCAGTAAGGTCGCGGACTACAAACTTAGCAATCAGCCCCAGCATTTT | CASKVADYKLSNQPQHF
TRBJ2-1 | - | TRBD2 | TRBV5-4 | TGTGCCAGCAGCTTGGCCCCGGGGGGGGGTTTCTACAATGAGCAGTTCTTC | CASSLAPGGGFYNEQFF
TRBJ2-1 | - | - | TRBV29-1 | TGCAGCGCGGGGGAGAGTGAGCAGTTCTTC | CSAGESEQFF
TRBJ1-1 | - | - | TRBV11-2 | TGTGCCAGCAGCTTAGCACAGGCGAACACTGAAGCTTTCTTT | CASSLAQANTEAFF
TRBJ1-2 | once | TRBD1 | TRBV12-5 | TGTGCTAGTGGTTTGCTATCGGACAGGTTGACTCCTTATGGCTACACCTTC | CASGLLSDRLTPYGYTF
TRBJ2-4 | once | - | TRBV18 | TGTGCCAGCTCATCCTTAGCCAAAAACATTCAGTACTTC | CASSSLAKNIQYF
TRBJ2-1 | - | - | TRBV6-6 | TGTGCCAGCAGTTACGAGGCTTACAATGAGCAGTTCTTC | CASSYEAYNEQFF
TRBJ2-1 | - | - | TRBV7-2 | TGTGCCAGCAGCTCATTCAGGGGCCCCAATGAGCAGTTCTTC | CASSSFRGPNEQFF
TRBJ1-5 | - | - | TRBV7-9 | TGTGCCAGCAGCTTAGAAGGGACTAAGAGCAATCAGCCCCAGCATTTT | CASSLEGTKSNQPQHF
TRBJ1-5 | - | TRBD1 | TRBV29-1 | TGCAGCGTGGTGACAGGGACCAGCAATCAGCCCCAGCATTTT | CSVVTGTSNQPQHF